The 8 T cell receptor beta chains listed next were all sequenced from one sample in a study of T cell repertoires in cytomegalovirus infection. Each CDR3 protein gets one entry after TCRdb re-called the reads with MiXCR. The table has hundreds of thousands of distinct CDR3 sequences, 35% seen once. Sequencing input: PBMCs. These receptors all come from a human donor in good health (CMV status not recorded). Some clones in this sample may be carry-over from other donors' samples.

This CDR3 is CASEDWASSYNSPLHF. Here the CDR3 DNA reads TGTGCCAGCGAAGATTGGGCCAGCTCCTATAATTCACCCCTCCACTTT. V gene TRBV6-1 combines with J gene TRBJ1-6; D is unresolved. CDR1 MNHNS and CDR2 SASEGT come from the germline V gene. This CDR3 spans 16 amino acids. Between the trimmed V and J ends, which lost 8 bases and 0 bases, there was a span of 14 bases.

The genes are TRBV11-2 and TRBJ2-1; D is perhaps TRBD1 (7 bases). Germline V gene data show CDR1 as SGHAT and CDR2 as FQNNGV. Trimming left V 0 bases short and J 3 bases short, with 12 bases between. This CDR3 has 16 amino acids. CDR3: CASSLDQGGFYNEQFF. CDR3 DNA sequence: TGTGCCAGCAGCTTAGACCAGGGGGGATTCTACAATGAGCAGTTCTTC.

Points on this clonotype: Sequence at one end of the junction differs from germline and may be a read error. This chain joins TRBV7-2 and TRBJ2-5; D is unclear. The CDR3 is 13 residues long. Germline V gene sequence: CDR1 SGHTA, CDR2 FQGNSA. Here the CDR3 reads CASSLVTQEAQYF. In DNA, the CDR3 is TGTGCCAGCAGCTTAGTAACTCAAGAGGCCCAGTACTTC.

To note about this clonotype: This may arise from a read error, as a much more abundant clone is one base away. The chain is built from TRBV27 and TRBJ2-7; TRBD2 might be the D (6 bases). Looked up from germline, CDR1 is MNHEY and CDR2 is SMNVEV (reference sequence). CDR3 length: 15 amino acids. The DNA of the CDR3 is TGTGCCATCAGTTTATTCGGGGACTTCCCCTACGAGCAGTACTTC. Residues: CAISLFGDFPYEQYF.

This rearrangement joins TRBV7-6 to TRBJ1-6; possible D gene TRBD1, 6 bases. The V gene lost 0 bases and the J gene lost 8 bases, with 14 bases spanning the gap. The CDR3 has 16 amino acids. Per the germline V gene, CDR1 is SGHVS and CDR2 is FNYEAQ. The DNA of the CDR3 is TGTGCCAGCAGCTTAGCGGCGGGGGCTGGGGATTCACCCCTCCACTTT. Translated, it gives CASSLAAGAGDSPLHF.

This clonotype was detected only a few times. V and J are TRBV5-1 and TRBJ1-1, with D possibly matching TRBD1 (5 bases). The V gene lost 4 bases and the J gene lost 10 bases, with 20 bases spanning the gap. Germline V CDR1 and CDR2: SGHRS, YFSETQ. The CDR3 is 14 amino acids. In DNA form, the CDR3 reads TGCGCCAGCAGCCACTCGAGGGGAGAGGCGCGAGCTTTCTTT. Protein: CASSHSRGEARAFF.

With respect to this clonotype: A read error may account for a junction end that differs from germline. This chain joins TRBV4-2 and TRBJ2-3; 9 nucleotides line up with TRBD1. This CDR3 comprises 16 residues. Germline V gene lookup returns CDR1 LGHNA and CDR2 YNFKEQ. In DNA, the CDR3 is TGTTCCAGCAGCCGGGACGGGACAGGGACCCCAGATACGCAGTATTTT. Translated, it gives CSSSRDGTGTPDTQYF.

The J gene is TRBJ2-1, the V gene TRBV14; the D gene could be TRBD1 or TRBD2 (5 bases each). This CDR3 has 16 amino acids. Germline values: CDR1 SGHDN, CDR2 FVKESK. With 1 base removed from V and 6 bases from J, the gap between germline ends came to 16 bases. The CDR3 nucleotides are TGTGCCAGCAGCCAAGGTGGGACCGGGTTTGCCAATGAGCAGTTCTTC. It is translated as CASSQGGTGFANEQFF.